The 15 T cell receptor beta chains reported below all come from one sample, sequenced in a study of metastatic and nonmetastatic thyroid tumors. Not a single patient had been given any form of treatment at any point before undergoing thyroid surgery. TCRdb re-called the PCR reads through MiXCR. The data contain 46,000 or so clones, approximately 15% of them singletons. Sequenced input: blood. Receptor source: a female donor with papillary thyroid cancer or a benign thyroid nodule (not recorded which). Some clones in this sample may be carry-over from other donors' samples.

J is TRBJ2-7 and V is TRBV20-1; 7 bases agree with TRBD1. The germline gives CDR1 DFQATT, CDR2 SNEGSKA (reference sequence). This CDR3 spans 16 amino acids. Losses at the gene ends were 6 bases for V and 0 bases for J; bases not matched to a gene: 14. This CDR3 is CSATGTAGSSSYEQYF. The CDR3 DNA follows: TGCAGTGCAACAGGGACAGCCGGATCGAGCTCCTACGAGCAGTACTTC.

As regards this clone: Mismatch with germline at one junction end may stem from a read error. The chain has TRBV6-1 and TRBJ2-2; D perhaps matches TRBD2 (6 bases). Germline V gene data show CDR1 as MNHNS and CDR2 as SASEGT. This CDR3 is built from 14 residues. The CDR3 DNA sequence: TGTGCCAGCAGAAGTTGGGAGGACACCGTGGAGCTGCTTTTT. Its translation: CASRSWEDTVELLF.

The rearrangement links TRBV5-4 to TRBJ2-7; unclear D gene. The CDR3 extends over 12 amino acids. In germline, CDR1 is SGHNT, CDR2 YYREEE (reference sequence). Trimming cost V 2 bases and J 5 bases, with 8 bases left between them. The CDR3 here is CASSLTPHEQYF. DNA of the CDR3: TGTGCCAGCAGCTTAACGCCTCACGAGCAGTACTTC. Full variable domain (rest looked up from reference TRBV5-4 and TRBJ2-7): ETGVTQSPTHLIKTRGQQVTLRCSSQSGHNTVSWYQQALGQGPQFIFQYYREEENGRGNFPPRFSGLQFPNYSSELNVNALELDDSALYLCASSLTPHEQYFGPGTRLTVT.

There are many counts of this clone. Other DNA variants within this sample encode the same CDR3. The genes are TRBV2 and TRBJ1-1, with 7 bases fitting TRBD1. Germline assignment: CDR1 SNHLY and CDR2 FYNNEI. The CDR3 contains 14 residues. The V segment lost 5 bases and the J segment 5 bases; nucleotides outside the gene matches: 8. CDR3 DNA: TGTGCCAGCAGTTTCGACAGGGCGAGTACTGAAGCTTTCTTT. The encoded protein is CASSFDRASTEAFF. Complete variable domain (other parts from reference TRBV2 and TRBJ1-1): EPEVTQTPSHQVTQMGQEVILRCVPISNHLYFYWYRQILGQKVEFLVSFYNNEISEKSEIFDDQFSVERPDGSNFTLKIRSTKLEDSAMYFCASSFDRASTEAFFGQGTRLTVV.

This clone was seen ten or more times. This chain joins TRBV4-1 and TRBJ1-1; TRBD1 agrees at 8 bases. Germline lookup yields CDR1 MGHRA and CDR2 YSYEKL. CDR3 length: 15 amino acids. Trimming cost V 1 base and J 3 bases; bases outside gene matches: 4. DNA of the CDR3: TGCGCCAGCAGCCAAGGTCAGGGGGCGTACACTGAAGCTTTCTTT. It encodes CASSQGQGAYTEAFF.

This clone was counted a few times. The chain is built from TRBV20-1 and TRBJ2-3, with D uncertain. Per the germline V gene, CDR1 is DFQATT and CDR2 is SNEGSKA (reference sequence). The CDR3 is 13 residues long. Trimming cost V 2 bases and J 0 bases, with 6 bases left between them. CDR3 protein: CSARLPSTDTQYF. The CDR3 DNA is TGCAGTGCTAGATTACCGAGCACAGATACGCAGTATTTT.

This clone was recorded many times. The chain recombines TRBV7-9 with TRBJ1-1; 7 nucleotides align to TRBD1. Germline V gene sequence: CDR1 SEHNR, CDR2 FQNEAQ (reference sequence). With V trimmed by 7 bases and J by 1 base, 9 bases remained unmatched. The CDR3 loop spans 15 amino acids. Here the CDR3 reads CASTLGGQSNTEAFF. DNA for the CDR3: TGTGCCAGCACCCTAGGGGGACAGTCGAACACTGAAGCTTTCTTT. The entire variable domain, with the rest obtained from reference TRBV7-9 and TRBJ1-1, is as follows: DTGVSQNPRHKITKRGQNVTFRCDPISEHNRLYWYRQTLGQGPEFLTYFQNEAQLEKSRLLSDRFSAERPKGSFSTLEIQRTEQGDSAMYLCASTLGGQSNTEAFFGQGTRLTVV.

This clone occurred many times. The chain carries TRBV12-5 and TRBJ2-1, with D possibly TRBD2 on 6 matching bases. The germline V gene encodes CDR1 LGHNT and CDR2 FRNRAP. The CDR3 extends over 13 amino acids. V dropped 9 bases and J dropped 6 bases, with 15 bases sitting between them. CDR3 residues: CASFGLSLNEQFF. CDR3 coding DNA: TGTGCTAGCTTTGGACTAAGTCTCAATGAGCAGTTCTTC.

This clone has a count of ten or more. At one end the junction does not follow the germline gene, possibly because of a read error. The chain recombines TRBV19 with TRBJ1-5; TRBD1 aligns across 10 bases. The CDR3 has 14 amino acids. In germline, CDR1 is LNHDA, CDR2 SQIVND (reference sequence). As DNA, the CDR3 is TGTGCCAGTAGTATGACAGGGGGCAACCAGCCCCAGCATTTT. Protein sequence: CASSMTGGNQPQHF.

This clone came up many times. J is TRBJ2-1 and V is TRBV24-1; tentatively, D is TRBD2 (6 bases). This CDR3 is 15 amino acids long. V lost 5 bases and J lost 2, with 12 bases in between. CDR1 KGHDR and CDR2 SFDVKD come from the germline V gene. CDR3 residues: CATSGGVLTYNEQFF. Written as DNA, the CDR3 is TGTGCCACCAGTGGGGGGGTTTTGACCTACAATGAGCAGTTCTTC.

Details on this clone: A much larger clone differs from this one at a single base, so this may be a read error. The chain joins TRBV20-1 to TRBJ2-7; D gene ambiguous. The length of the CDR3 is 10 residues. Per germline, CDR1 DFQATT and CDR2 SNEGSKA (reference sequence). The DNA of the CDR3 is TGCAATGCCCTAGTGTACGAGCAGTACTTC. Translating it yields CNALVYEQYF.

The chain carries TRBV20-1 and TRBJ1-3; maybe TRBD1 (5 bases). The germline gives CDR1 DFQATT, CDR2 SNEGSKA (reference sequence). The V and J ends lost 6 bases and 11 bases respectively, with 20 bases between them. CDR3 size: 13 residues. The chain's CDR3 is CSASGPLNSAIYF. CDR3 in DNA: TGCAGTGCCTCGGGACCGCTCAACTCGGCCATATATTTT.

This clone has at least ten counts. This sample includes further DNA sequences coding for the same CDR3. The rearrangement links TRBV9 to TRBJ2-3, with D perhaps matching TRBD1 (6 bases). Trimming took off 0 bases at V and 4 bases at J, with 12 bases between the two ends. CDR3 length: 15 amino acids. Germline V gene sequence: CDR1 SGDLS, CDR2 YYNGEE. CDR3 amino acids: CASSVAGTRADTQYF. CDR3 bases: TGTGCCAGCAGCGTAGCCGGGACAAGAGCAGATACGCAGTATTTT.

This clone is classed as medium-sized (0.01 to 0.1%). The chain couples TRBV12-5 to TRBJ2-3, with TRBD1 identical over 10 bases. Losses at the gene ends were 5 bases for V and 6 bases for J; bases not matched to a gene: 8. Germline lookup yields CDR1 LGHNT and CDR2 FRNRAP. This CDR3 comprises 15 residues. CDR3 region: CASGLGTGVADTQYF. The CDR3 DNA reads TGTGCTAGTGGTCTCGGGACAGGGGTTGCGGATACGCAGTATTTT.

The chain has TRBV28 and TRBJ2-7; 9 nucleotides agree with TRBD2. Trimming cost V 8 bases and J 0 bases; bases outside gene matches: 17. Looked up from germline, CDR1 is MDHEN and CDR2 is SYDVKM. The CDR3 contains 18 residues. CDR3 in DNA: TGTGCCAGCGTGGTGTCCTTGTTAGCGGGGGCGAACTCCTACGAGCAGTACTTC. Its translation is CASVVSLLAGANSYEQYF.